A selection of T cell receptor beta chains follows, all from one sample in a study of T cells after yellow fever vaccination. TCRdb used MiXCR to reprocess the 5' RACE reads, holding one entry per CDR3 protein. The sample has about 260,000 distinct CDR3 sequences, around 4.9% seen once. The material was CD4+ T cells sorted from PBMCs, obtained on the day of the yellow fever booster vaccination. The source of these receptors is a man between 18 and 35 years old who received the YFV17D yellow fever vaccine. Both conserved end residues are part of each CDR3. Each record gives: CDR3 DNA, CDR3 protein, V gene, D gene, clone size, J gene. The D gene is left open where the match is weak. Size is omitted from some rows. Given values are once, few, many or a class for expanded clones.

TGTGCCAGCAGCGCGGACAAGAACACCGGGGAGCTGTTTTTT,CASSADKNTGELFF,TRBV7-9,-,few,TRBJ2-2
TGTGCCAGCAGCTTGGAGGCTAGCGGGGGCACAGATACGCAGTATTTT,CASSLEASGGTDTQYF,TRBV7-2,TRBD2,many,TRBJ2-3
TGTGCCAGTAGTATTCTTTCGCCCGTTGGAGGGAAAGCTTTCTTT,CASSILSPVGGKAFF,TRBV19,-,few,TRBJ1-1
TGTGCCATCCGAGGACGGCGGGGGCTAGACACCGGGGAGCTGTTTTTT,CAIRGRRGLDTGELFF,TRBV10-3,-,-,TRBJ2-2
TGTGCCAGCAGCCCGGCGCTACTTTACGAGCAGTACTTC,CASSPALLYEQYF,TRBV3-1,-,many,TRBJ2-7
TGTGCCAGCTCAGGGTCCGGGGAGCTGTTTTTT,CASSGSGELFF,TRBV2,-,many,TRBJ2-2
TGTGCCAGCAGCTTGACAGGGGGAGGGACCATATATTTT,CASSLTGGGTIYF,TRBV7-2,TRBD1,-,TRBJ1-3
TGTGCCAGTAATGGGGGGACCCAAGAGACCCAGTACTTC,CASNGGTQETQYF,TRBV28,-,many,TRBJ2-5
TGTGCCACCAGAGACAGGGGGAACACTGAAGCTTTCTTT,CATRDRGNTEAFF,TRBV7-9,TRBD1,-,TRBJ1-1
TGTGCCAGCAGTACACCGACAGGGCCCGGGGAGCTGTTTTTT,CASSTPTGPGELFF,TRBV27,TRBD1,few,TRBJ2-2
TGCAGCGTTGGGGGGGGGCTTGCCGATGGCTACACCTTC,CSVGGGLADGYTF,TRBV29-1,-,-,TRBJ1-2
TGTGCCAGCTCCCCGGATCTCGCGGAGAGGCCCCAGCATTTT,CASSPDLAERPQHF,TRBV18,-,-,TRBJ1-5
TGTGCCAGCAGTGCTATCTTTATGAACACTGAAGCTTTCTTT,CASSAIFMNTEAFF,TRBV6-2/TRBV6-3,-,few,TRBJ1-1
TGTGCCAGCAGTGCAGGGGCGGAATATGGCTACACCTTC,CASSAGAEYGYTF,TRBV6-5,-,few,TRBJ1-2
TGTGCCAGCAGTTGGCGGACAGGGGTCGACGCGGGTCCCCTCCACTTT,CASSWRTGVDAGPLHF,TRBV6-2/TRBV6-3,TRBD1,many,TRBJ1-6
TGTGCCAGCAGCGGAGGCCCCCCGCTAGCGGGGGGGCTCAATGAGCAGTTCTTC,CASSGGPPLAGGLNEQFF,TRBV9,TRBD2,many,TRBJ2-1
TGTGCCAGCAGCTTCCGGACAGGGGAAAGAGATACGCAGTATTTT,CASSFRTGERDTQYF,TRBV5-5,TRBD1,many,TRBJ2-3
TGTGCCAGCAGCCCGACGGGGGCGAACACTGAAGCTTTCTTT,CASSPTGANTEAFF,TRBV5-6,-,many,TRBJ1-1
TGTGCCAGCAGCGCCGGCCCGATGGAGACCCAGTACTTC,CASSAGPMETQYF,TRBV9,-,-,TRBJ2-5
TGTGCCAGCAGCCTAATGGGGAGGGGCTACACCTTC,CASSLMGRGYTF,TRBV7-2,-,few,TRBJ1-2
TGTGCCAGCAGTTTGTTGGGTTTGAGTAATTCACCCCTCCACTTT,CASSLLGLSNSPLHF,TRBV28,-,few,TRBJ1-6
TGTGCCAGCAGCTCACGGGGGGGCCAAAACATTCAGTACTTC,CASSSRGGQNIQYF,TRBV7-6,TRBD2,-,TRBJ2-4
TGTGCCAGCAGCTTAGAAGGCAGAAGTAGGGATACGCAGTATTTT,CASSLEGRSRDTQYF,TRBV7-2,-,-,TRBJ2-3
TGTGCCTGGAGTGTACGGTCGGCAGATACGCAGTATTTT,CAWSVRSADTQYF,TRBV30,-,many,TRBJ2-3
TGTGCCACCAGCAGCCAGGGGTCCTCTCAATTTTTTACCGGGGAGCTGTTTTTT,CATSSQGSSQFFTGELFF,TRBV15,-,many,TRBJ2-2
TGTGCCAGCAGCTTTTGGGACAGGAACTACGAGCAGTACTTC,CASSFWDRNYEQYF,TRBV7-9,TRBD1,few,TRBJ2-7
TGTGCCAGCACTTCGGGGGGCTATGAAAAACTGTTTTTT,CASTSGGYEKLFF,TRBV7-9,-,-,TRBJ1-4
TGCAGCGTACTTACGGTAGCCAAAAACATTCAGTACTTC,CSVLTVAKNIQYF,TRBV29-1,-,-,TRBJ2-4
TGTGCCAGCAGCCTGGGTTCCAACTCCTACGAGCAGTACTTC,CASSLGSNSYEQYF,TRBV12-3/TRBV12-4,-,few,TRBJ2-7
TGTGCCAGTAGTATAAAGCCGATAAGCTCCTACAATGAGCAGTTCTTC,CASSIKPISSYNEQFF,TRBV19,-,few,TRBJ2-1
TGCGCCAGTGCTCCCTCGTCACCCTACAATGAGCAGTTCTTC,CASAPSSPYNEQFF,TRBV5-1,-,-,TRBJ2-1
TGCAGTGCCCGTCCTCTAGGGTTAAACGCGAACACCGGGGAGCTGTTTTTT,CSARPLGLNANTGELFF,TRBV20-1,-,-,TRBJ2-2
TGTGCCAGCAGCTTAGTGGACAGGGGCTACGAGCAGTACTTC,CASSLVDRGYEQYF,TRBV7-2,TRBD1,many,TRBJ2-7
TGCAGTGCTTGGGCTAGGGTGTTGGGGAATTCACCCCTCCACTTT,CSAWARVLGNSPLHF,TRBV20-1,-,few,TRBJ1-6
TGCAGTGCTGACCGGGACAGATACAATGAGCAGTTCTTC,CSADRDRYNEQFF,TRBV20-1,TRBD1,few,TRBJ2-1
TGTGCCAGCAGCTCCCGGGACTCAGGGCAGTTCTTC,CASSSRDSGQFF,TRBV5-6,-,few,TRBJ2-1
TGTGCCAGCACCCCAGGGTCTGGCTACAATGAGCAGTTCTTC,CASTPGSGYNEQFF,TRBV27,-,few,TRBJ2-1
TGTGCCAGCAGTTACTCGAAACCCAGACTGGGAGATACGCAGTATTTT,CASSYSKPRLGDTQYF,TRBV6-5,-,many,TRBJ2-3
TGTGCCAGTAGTCCCCGGACAGGGGCTGGCAATCAGCCCCAGCATTTT,CASSPRTGAGNQPQHF,TRBV19,TRBD1,many,TRBJ1-5
TGTGCCAGCACCTCAGACAGGGGCTATAATCAGCCCCAGCATTTT,CASTSDRGYNQPQHF,TRBV12-3/TRBV12-4,TRBD1,few,TRBJ1-5